The 7 T cell receptor beta chains reported below all come from one sample, sequenced in a study of blood T cell repertoires in COVID-19. The method was immunoSEQ multiplex PCR; TCRdb's version includes in-frame clones alone and lacks a portion of them. This sample has 250,000 to 300,000 clones; 91% occur once, and the top ten carry 2.2%. The sample taken for sequencing was peripheral blood. The receptors stem from a woman in her 30s with COVID-19, enrolled during active disease.

This clone turned up a few times. This chain links TRBV5-5 with TRBJ2-2; D perhaps matches TRBD2 (6 bases). CDR3 size: 15 residues. The ends were cut back, 2 bases at V and 7 bases at J, with 15 bases in the middle. Germline lookup yields CDR1 SGHKS and CDR2 YYEKEE (reference sequence). CDR3: CASSFFGTPGGELFF. CDR3 coding DNA: TGTGCCAGCAGCTTTTTCGGGACTCCAGGCGGGGAGCTGTTTTTT. Together with reference TRBV5-5 and TRBJ2-2, the CDR3 gives the full variable domain: DAGVTQSPTHLIKTRGQQVTLRCSPISGHKSVSWYQQVLGQGPQFIFQYYEKEERGRGNFPDRFSARQFPNYSSELNVNALLLGDSALYLCASSFFGTPGGELFFGEGSRLTVL.

This rearrangement joins TRBV7-3 to TRBJ2-3, with 9 bases that match TRBD2. The CDR3 runs to 18 residues. The germline gives CDR1 SGHTA, CDR2 FQGTGA. With V trimmed by 5 bases and J by 3 bases, 15 bases remained unmatched. DNA of the CDR3: TGTGCCAGCAGCCCCGCCCGAGGAGCGGGAGGTTTGACAGATACGCAGTATTTT. Encoded protein: CASSPARGAGGLTDTQYF.

The chain has TRBV6-5 and TRBJ1-5; D not resolved. Germline V CDR1 and CDR2: MNHEY, SVGAGI. The CDR3 is made up of 13 amino acids. V dropped 7 bases and J dropped 1 base, with 8 bases sitting between them. CDR3 amino acids: CASTGTSNQPQHF. The CDR3 nucleotides are TGTGCCAGCACAGGAACCAGCAATCAGCCCCAGCATTTT.

This rearrangement joins TRBV27 to TRBJ2-1, with D maybe TRBD2 (5 bases). This CDR3 is 20 amino acids long. Between the trimmed V and J ends, which lost 0 bases and 4 bases, there was a span of 25 bases. The germline CDR1 and CDR2 sequences are MNHEY and SMNVEV (reference sequence). The CDR3 DNA reads TGTGCCAGCAGTTTATCAGCTAGCCGTAGTTTACGGCTGAGTTACAATGAGCAGTTCTTC. Its translation is CASSLSASRSLRLSYNEQFF.

V is TRBV30 and J is TRBJ1-1; 9 bases match TRBD1. The junction had 8 bases not matched to a gene; V was cut back by 2 bases and J by 4 bases. The CDR3 length is 15 residues. Germline-derived CDR1 and CDR2 are GTSNPN and SVGIG (reference sequence). As DNA, the CDR3 is TGTGCCTGGAGTCCGGGACAGGGTCTTTTCACTGAAGCTTTCTTT. As protein: CAWSPGQGLFTEAFF.

The gene calls are TRBV19 and TRBJ2-1; TRBD2 aligns across 15 bases. Germline V CDR1 and CDR2: LNHDA, SQIVND (reference sequence). The CDR3 is 15 amino acids. The trim removed 6 bases at V and 4 bases at J, leaving 1 base unmatched. For the CDR3, the DNA is TGTGCCAGTAGCGGGACTAGCGGGAGGTACAATGAGCAGTTCTTC. Its translation: CASSGTSGRYNEQFF. The variable domain in full, with the rest retrieved from reference TRBV19 and TRBJ2-1, is DGGITQSPKYLFRKEGQNVTLSCEQNLNHDAMYWYRQDPGQGLRLIYYSQIVNDFQKGDIAEGYSVSREKKESFPLTVTSAQKNPTAFYLCASSGTSGRYNEQFFGPGTRLTVL.

The CDR3 region is CASSIYRYNEQFF. CDR3 nucleotides: TGTGCCAGTAGTATATACAGGTACAATGAGCAGTTCTTC. The chain has TRBV19 and TRBJ2-1; a possible D gene is TRBD1 (5 bases). There are 13 residues in the CDR3. With 2 bases removed from V and 4 bases from J, the gap between germline ends came to 6 bases. Per the germline V gene, CDR1 is LNHDA and CDR2 is SQIVND (reference sequence).